This T cell receptor beta chain appears in the sequencing data of a study of blood T cell repertoires in COVID-19. The assay was immunoSEQ multiplex PCR, and TCRdb's table has in-frame clones only and misses some. The sample shows 350,000 to 400,000 clones, roughly 90% of them seen only once. This CDR3 is 14 amino acids long. Germline assignment: CDR1 DFQATT and CDR2 SNEGSKA (reference sequence). With 3 bases clipped from V and 3 bases from J, the junction kept 8 bases outside the gene matches. Sequenced material: PBMCs or T cells enriched from blood (not recorded which). V gene TRBV20-1 combines with J gene TRBJ2-7, with 7 bases lining up with TRBD1. This sequence was found in a woman between 40 and 55 years old who had been exposed to COVID-19. Here the CDR3 DNA reads TGCAGTGCTAGTCCTTCGGGACAGATCTACGAGCAGTACTTC. Residues: CSASPSGQIYEQYF.